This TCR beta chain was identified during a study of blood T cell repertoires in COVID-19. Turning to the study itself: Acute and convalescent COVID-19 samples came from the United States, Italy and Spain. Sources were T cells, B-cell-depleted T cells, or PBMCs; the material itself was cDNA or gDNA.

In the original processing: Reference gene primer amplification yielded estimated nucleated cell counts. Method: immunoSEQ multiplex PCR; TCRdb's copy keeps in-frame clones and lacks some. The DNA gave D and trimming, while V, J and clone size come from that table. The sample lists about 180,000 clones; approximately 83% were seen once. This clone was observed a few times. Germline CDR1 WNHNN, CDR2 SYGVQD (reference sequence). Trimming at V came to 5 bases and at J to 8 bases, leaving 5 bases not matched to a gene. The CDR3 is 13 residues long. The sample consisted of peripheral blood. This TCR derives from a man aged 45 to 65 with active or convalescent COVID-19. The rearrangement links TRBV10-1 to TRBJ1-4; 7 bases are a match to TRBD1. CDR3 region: CASSSTGLEKLFF. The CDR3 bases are TGCGCCAGCAGTTCGACAGGGTTGGAAAAACTGTTTTTT.